Presented here are 21 T cell receptor beta chains from one specimen sequenced in a study of cytomegalovirus exposure and HLA in healthy donors. Primers for the PCR totalled 60 Vbeta and 13 Jbeta. The assay was immunoSEQ multiplex PCR, and TCRdb's table has in-frame clones only and misses some. The sample has about 120,000 clones, about 8% seen once. Sequencing input: PBMCs. The receptors shown here come from a woman between 40 and 55 years old in good health and CMV-seropositive.

V usage is TRBV11-3 and J usage is TRBJ2-3; 13 positions agree with TRBD2. Germline lookup yields CDR1 SGHNT and CDR2 YENEEA. The length of the CDR3 is 17 residues. The trim removed 5 bases at V and 0 bases at J, leaving 5 bases unmatched. The CDR3 protein is CASSRTSGGPSTDTQYF. The CDR3 nucleotides are TGTGCCAGCAGCAGGACTAGCGGGGGCCCTAGCACAGATACGCAGTATTTT.

This clone appeared a few times. The chain links TRBV7-9 to TRBJ1-6; D not resolved. V lost 6 bases and J lost 11, with 8 bases in between. Per germline, CDR1 SEHNR and CDR2 FQNEAQ (reference sequence). The CDR3 loop spans 11 amino acids. The CDR3: CASRDRAPLHF. The CDR3 DNA sequence: TGTGCCAGCAGAGATCGCGCACCCCTCCACTTT. The complete variable domain, with remaining parts taken from reference TRBV7-9 and TRBJ1-6, reads DTGVSQNPRHKITKRGQNVTFRCDPISEHNRLYWYRQTLGQGPEFLTYFQNEAQLEKSRLLSDRFSAERPKGSFSTLEIQRTEQGDSAMYLCASRDRAPLHFGNGTRLTVT.

Points on this clone: The junction and the germline gene differ at one end; a read error may be behind it. The genes are TRBV19 and TRBJ1-2; maybe TRBD1 (5 bases). The CDR3 is made up of 12 amino acids. Germline-derived CDR1 and CDR2 are LNHDA and SQIVND (reference sequence). The CDR3 sequence is CASSAGSYGYAF. DNA for the CDR3: TGTGCCAGTAGTGCAGGGTCCTATGGCTACGCCTTC.

The table lists this clone with a few counts. The J gene is TRBJ1-1, the V gene TRBV29-1, with D unclear. The CDR3 sequence is 12 residues long. Trimming left V 0 bases short and J 7 bases short, with 9 bases between. Germline V gene sequence: CDR1 SQVTM, CDR2 ANQGSEA. This CDR3 is CSVEETVYEAFF. DNA of the CDR3: TGCAGCGTTGAAGAGACTGTTTATGAAGCTTTCTTT.

This clone has just a few counts. This chain links TRBV28 with TRBJ1-5; the match to TRBD1 covers 9 bases. Germline values: CDR1 MDHEN, CDR2 SYDVKM. CDR3 length: 16 residues. V trimming: 6 bases; J trimming: 3 bases; junction bases outside the gene matches: 9. In nucleotides, the CDR3 is TGTGCCAGCAGGCCGACAGGGGGAGCCCCCAATCAGCCCCAGCATTTT. Protein product: CASRPTGGAPNQPQHF.

This sequence joins TRBV2 and TRBJ1-3; no firm D call. The V end was cut by 6 bases, the J end by 4 bases, with 10 bases between. From germline, CDR1 is SNHLY and CDR2 FYNNEI. CDR3 length: 13 amino acids. The CDR3 region has the DNA TGTGCCAGCAGAATGGCACCCGGAAACACCATATATTTT. This translates into CASRMAPGNTIYF.

This clone has only a few counts. The genes are TRBV10-3 and TRBJ1-5, with D maybe TRBD1 (6 bases). Trimming took off 4 bases at V and 5 bases at J, with 12 bases between the two ends. This CDR3 spans 14 amino acids. CDR1 is ENHRY and CDR2 is SYGVKD in the germline V gene. CDR3: CAISGQGKDQPQHF. The CDR3 DNA reads as TGTGCCATCAGTGGCCAGGGGAAGGATCAGCCCCAGCATTTT.

This clone came up a few times. The J gene is TRBJ1-5, the V gene TRBV9; the match to TRBD1 covers 11 bases. J was trimmed by 5 bases and V by 2 bases; bases with no gene match: 0. The CDR3 spans 14 residues. In germline, CDR1 is SGDLS, CDR2 YYNGEE. Here the CDR3 reads CASSVGQGDQPQHF. CDR3 coding DNA: TGTGCCAGCAGCGTGGGACAGGGGGATCAGCCCCAGCATTTT.

The CDR3 spells CASSHGQGAGSPLHF. The CDR3, as DNA: TGTGCCAGCAGCCACGGACAGGGGGCCGGTTCACCCCTCCACTTT. This chain links TRBV11-2 with TRBJ1-6; the match to TRBD1 covers 11 bases. The CDR3 spans 15 residues. The germline CDR1 and CDR2 sequences are SGHAT and FQNNGV. V trimming: 5 bases; J trimming: 9 bases; junction bases outside the gene matches: 6.

The chain uses TRBV19 and TRBJ2-5; 7 bases line up with TRBD1. V lost 7 bases and J lost 1; bases outside the gene matches: 6. CDR1 and CDR2 from the germline V gene are LNHDA and SQIVND (reference sequence). This CDR3 comprises 14 residues. The CDR3 sequence: CASTRGDSQETQYF. The CDR3 bases are TGTGCCAGTACCCGAGGGGACAGCCAAGAGACCCAGTACTTC. Supplemented by reference TRBV19 and TRBJ2-5, the full variable domain reads DGGITQSPKYLFRKEGQNVTLSCEQNLNHDAMYWYRQDPGQGLRLIYYSQIVNDFQKGDIAEGYSVSREKKESFPLTVTSAQKNPTAFYLCASTRGDSQETQYFGPGTRLLVL.

The V gene is TRBV18, the J gene TRBJ2-1; D is unresolved. The CDR3 runs 16 residues. Germline V CDR1 and CDR2: KGHSH, LQKENI. Trimming took 0 bases from V and 6 from J, leaving 15 bases between them. This CDR3 is CASSPPENRKINEQFF. The CDR3 DNA reads TGTGCCAGCTCACCACCGGAAAACAGAAAAATCAATGAGCAGTTCTTC.

This clone was seen only a few times. The chain links TRBV21-1 to TRBJ1-1. TRBV21-1 is a listed pseudogene. The length of the CDR3 is 14 residues. CDR3 sequence: CASKLRLTVTEAFF. For the CDR3, the DNA is TGTGCCAGCAAACTACGACTAACAGTCACTGAAGCTTTCTTT.

This clone has only a few counts. The chain uses TRBV5-5 and TRBJ2-3; TRBD1 matches at 7 bases. Germline assignment: CDR1 SGHKS and CDR2 YYEKEE (reference sequence). The CDR3 sequence is 15 residues long. The V gene end was trimmed by 4 bases and the J gene end by 2 bases; junction bases not matched to a gene: 7. The CDR3 reads CASSMTGITTDTQYF. The CDR3 DNA is TGTGCCAGCAGCATGACAGGGATTACCACAGATACGCAGTATTTT. Supplemented by reference TRBV5-5 and TRBJ2-3, the full variable domain reads DAGVTQSPTHLIKTRGQQVTLRCSPISGHKSVSWYQQVLGQGPQFIFQYYEKEERGRGNFPDRFSARQFPNYSSELNVNALLLGDSALYLCASSMTGITTDTQYFGPGTRLTVL.

The chain has TRBV11-2 and TRBJ2-5, with D tentatively TRBD1 (5 bases). Germline V lookup: CDR1 SGHAT, CDR2 FQNNGV. V dropped 1 base and J dropped 0 bases, with 9 bases sitting between them. The CDR3 loop spans 15 amino acids. The CDR3 sequence: CASSLGAGYQETQYF. In DNA form, the CDR3 reads TGTGCCAGCAGCTTAGGGGCAGGGTACCAAGAGACCCAGTACTTC.

CDR3 coding DNA: TGTGCCGGGAGTATGGACAGGGGAAATGAAAAACTGTTTTTT. This sequence encodes CAGSMDRGNEKLFF. The V call is TRBV6-4, the J call TRBJ1-4; 9 nucleotides align to TRBD1. This CDR3 contains 14 residues. CDR1 and CDR2 from the germline V gene are MRHNA and SNTAGT. V was clipped by 11 bases and J by 5 bases; unmatched bases: 9.

V gene TRBV27 combines with J gene TRBJ1-2; 8 bases match TRBD1. V dropped 4 bases and J dropped 4; count of bases not matched to a gene: 2. Looked up from germline, CDR1 is MNHEY and CDR2 is SMNVEV (reference sequence). This CDR3 has 13 amino acids. CDR3 protein: CASSYGQGYGYTF. CDR3 nucleotides: TGTGCCAGCAGTTACGGACAGGGCTATGGCTACACCTTC.

Only a few counts were recorded for this clone. The chain couples TRBV27 to TRBJ2-2; possibly TRBD1 for D (6 bases). Germline V gives CDR1 MNHEY, CDR2 SMNVEV (reference sequence). Trimming pared 6 bases from V and 4 bases from J, leaving 12 bases between. The CDR3 spans 14 residues. The CDR3 here is CASRRQDPTGELFF. The CDR3 bases are TGTGCCAGCAGAAGACAGGACCCCACCGGGGAGCTGTTTTTT.

Here the CDR3 reads CASSQEPTGGDGELFF. CDR3 nucleotides: TGTGCCAGCAGCCAAGAGCCGACAGGGGGCGACGGGGAGCTGTTTTTT. The V and J genes are TRBV4-2 and TRBJ2-2, with 10 positions matching TRBD1. V trimming: 0 bases; J trimming: 7 bases; junction bases outside the gene matches: 5. The CDR3 length is 16 residues. From germline, CDR1 is LGHNA and CDR2 YNFKEQ.

Notes on this clone: Other DNA sequences in the same sample also yield this CDR3. The V call is TRBV30, the J call TRBJ2-7; 8 nucleotides line up with TRBD2. This CDR3 has 15 residues. Looked up from germline, CDR1 is GTSNPN and CDR2 is SVGIG (reference sequence). After removal of 3 bases from V and 4 bases from J, the junction contained 11 bases not matched to a gene. Here the CDR3 DNA reads TGTGCCTGGAGCGCCGGGAGGGGGGCATCATACGAGCAGTACTTC. Amino acids: CAWSAGRGASYEQYF.

This clone has only a few counts. The chain is built from TRBV25-1 and TRBJ2-7, with 8 bases matching TRBD1. The ends lost 3 bases at V and 3 bases at J; junction bases unmatched: 4. The CDR3 is 14 amino acids. The germline CDR1 and CDR2 sequences are MGHDK and SYGVNS. CDR3 residues: CASSDRTGIYEQYF. The CDR3 DNA reads TGTGCCAGCAGTGACCGGACAGGGATCTACGAGCAGTACTTC.

The sample holds a few counts of this clone. The chain links TRBV6-5 to TRBJ2-3, with 12 nucleotides matching TRBD2. CDR1 and CDR2 (germline): MNHEY, SVGAGI. The V and J ends lost 5 bases and 5 bases, in that order; junction bases with no gene match: 5. The CDR3 contains 15 residues. The CDR3 region has the DNA TGTGCCAGCAGTGCCCCTAGCGGGGGGGGAGATACGCAGTATTTT. This gives the protein CASSAPSGGGDTQYF.